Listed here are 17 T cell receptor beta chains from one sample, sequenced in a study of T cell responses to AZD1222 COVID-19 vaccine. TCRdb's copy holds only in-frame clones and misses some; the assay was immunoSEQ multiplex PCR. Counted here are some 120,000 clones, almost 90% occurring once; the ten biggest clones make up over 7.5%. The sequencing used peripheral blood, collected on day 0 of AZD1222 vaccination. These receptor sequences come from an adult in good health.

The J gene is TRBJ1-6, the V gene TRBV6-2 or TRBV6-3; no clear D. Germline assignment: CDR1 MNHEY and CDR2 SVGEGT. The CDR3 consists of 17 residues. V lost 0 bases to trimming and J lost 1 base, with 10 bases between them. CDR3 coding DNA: TGTGCCAGCAGTTACTCGACGACACGTTCCTATAATTCACCCCTCCACTTT. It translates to CASSYSTTRSYNSPLHF.

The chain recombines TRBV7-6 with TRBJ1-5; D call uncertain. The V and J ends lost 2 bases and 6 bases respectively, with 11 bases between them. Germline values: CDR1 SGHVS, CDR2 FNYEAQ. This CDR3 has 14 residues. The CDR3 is CASSLNNKGQPQHF. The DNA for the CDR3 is TGTGCCAGCAGCTTAAACAATAAGGGTCAGCCCCAGCATTTT.

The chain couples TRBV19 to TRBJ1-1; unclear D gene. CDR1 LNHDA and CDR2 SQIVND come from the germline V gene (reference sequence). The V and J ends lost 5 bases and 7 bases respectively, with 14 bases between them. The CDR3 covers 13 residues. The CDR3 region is CASSFTVSGEAFF. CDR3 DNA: TGTGCCAGTAGTTTCACAGTGAGTGGTGAAGCTTTCTTT.

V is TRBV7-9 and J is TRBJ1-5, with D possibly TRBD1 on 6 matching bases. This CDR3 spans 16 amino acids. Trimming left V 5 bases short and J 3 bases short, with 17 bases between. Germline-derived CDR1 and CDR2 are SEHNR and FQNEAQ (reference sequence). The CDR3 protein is CASSKSGQTPNQPQHF. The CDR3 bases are TGTGCCAGCAGCAAATCCGGACAGACCCCCAATCAGCCCCAGCATTTT.

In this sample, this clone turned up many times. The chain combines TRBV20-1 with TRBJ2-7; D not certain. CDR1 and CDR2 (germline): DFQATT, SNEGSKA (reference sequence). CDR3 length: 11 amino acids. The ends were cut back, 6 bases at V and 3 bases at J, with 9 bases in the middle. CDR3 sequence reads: CSAPDVYEQYF. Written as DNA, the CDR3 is TGCAGTGCACCTGACGTCTACGAGCAGTACTTC.

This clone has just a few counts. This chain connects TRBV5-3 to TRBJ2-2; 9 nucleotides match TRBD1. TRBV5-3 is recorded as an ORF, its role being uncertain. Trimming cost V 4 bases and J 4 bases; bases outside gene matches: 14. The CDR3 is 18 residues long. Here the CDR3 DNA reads TGTGCCAGAAGCCATAGGACAGGGGCATTCTGTTGCACCGGGGAGCTGTTTTTT. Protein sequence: CARSHRTGAFCCTGELFF.

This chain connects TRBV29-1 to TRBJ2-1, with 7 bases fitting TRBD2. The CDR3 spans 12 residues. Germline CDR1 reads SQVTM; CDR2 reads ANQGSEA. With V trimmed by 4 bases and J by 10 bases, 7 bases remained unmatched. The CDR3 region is CSVGEGLYEQFF. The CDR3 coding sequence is TGCAGCGTTGGGGAGGGCCTCTACGAGCAGTTCTTC.

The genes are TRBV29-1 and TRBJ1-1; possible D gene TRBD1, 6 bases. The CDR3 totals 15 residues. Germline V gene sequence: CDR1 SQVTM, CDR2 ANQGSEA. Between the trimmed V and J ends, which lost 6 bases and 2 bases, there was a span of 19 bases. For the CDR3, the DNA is TGCAGCGTCATCCCCCGGGGGCGGGAAAACACTGAAGCTTTCTTT. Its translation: CSVIPRGRENTEAFF.

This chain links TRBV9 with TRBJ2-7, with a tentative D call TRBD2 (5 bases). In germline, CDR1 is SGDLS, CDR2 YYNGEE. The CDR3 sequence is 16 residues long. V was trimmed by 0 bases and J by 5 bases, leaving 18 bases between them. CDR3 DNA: TGTGCCAGCAGCGTAGAGTGGCCAGCGGCCTTTGACGAGCAGTACTTC. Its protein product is CASSVEWPAAFDEQYF.

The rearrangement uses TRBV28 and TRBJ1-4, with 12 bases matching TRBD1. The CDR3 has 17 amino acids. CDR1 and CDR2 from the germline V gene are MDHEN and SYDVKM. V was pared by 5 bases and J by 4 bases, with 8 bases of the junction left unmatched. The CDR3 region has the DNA TGTGCCAGCAGTCGGGGGGGACAGGGGGCTTTTAATGAAAAACTGTTTTTT. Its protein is CASSRGGQGAFNEKLFF.

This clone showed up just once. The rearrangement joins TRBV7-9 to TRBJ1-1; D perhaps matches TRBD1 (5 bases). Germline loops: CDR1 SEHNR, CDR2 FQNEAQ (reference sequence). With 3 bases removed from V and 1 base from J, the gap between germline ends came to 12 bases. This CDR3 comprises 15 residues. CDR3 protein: CASSFPGKGNTEAFF. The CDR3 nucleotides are TGTGCCAGCAGCTTCCCAGGGAAGGGGAACACTGAAGCTTTCTTT.

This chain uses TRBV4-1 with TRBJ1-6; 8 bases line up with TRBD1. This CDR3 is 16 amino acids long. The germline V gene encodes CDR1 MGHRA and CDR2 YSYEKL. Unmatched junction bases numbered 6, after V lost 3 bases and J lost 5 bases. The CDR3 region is CASSQRTGHDNSPLHF. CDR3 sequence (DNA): TGCGCCAGCAGCCAGAGGACAGGGCACGATAATTCACCCCTCCACTTT.

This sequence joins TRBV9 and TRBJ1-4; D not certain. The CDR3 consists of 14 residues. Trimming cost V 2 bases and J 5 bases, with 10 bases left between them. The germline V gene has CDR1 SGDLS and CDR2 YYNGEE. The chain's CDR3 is CASSVTGLNEKLFF. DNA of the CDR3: TGTGCCAGCAGCGTCACGGGGTTGAATGAAAAACTGTTTTTT.

For the CDR3, the DNA is TGTGCCAGCAGCCCTTTTAGCGGTAACCAAGAGACCCAGTACTTC. This encodes CASSPFSGNQETQYF. The gene calls are TRBV7-9 and TRBJ2-5, with D possibly matching TRBD2 (6 bases). The germline V gene encodes CDR1 SEHNR and CDR2 FQNEAQ (reference sequence). There are 15 residues in the CDR3. Trimming took off 5 bases at V and 0 bases at J, with 13 bases between the two ends.

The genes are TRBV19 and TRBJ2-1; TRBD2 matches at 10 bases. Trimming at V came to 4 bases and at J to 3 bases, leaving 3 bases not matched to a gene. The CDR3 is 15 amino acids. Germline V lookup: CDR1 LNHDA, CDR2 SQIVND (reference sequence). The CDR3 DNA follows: TGTGCCAGTAGTAGACTAGCGGGCCTCTACAATGAGCAGTTCTTC. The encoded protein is CASSRLAGLYNEQFF.

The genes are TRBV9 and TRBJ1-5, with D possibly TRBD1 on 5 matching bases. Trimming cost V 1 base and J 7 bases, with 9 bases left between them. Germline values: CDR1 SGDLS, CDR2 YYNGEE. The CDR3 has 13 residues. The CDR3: CASSVLGGQPQHF. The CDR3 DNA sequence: TGTGCCAGCAGCGTATTGGGGGGGCAGCCCCAGCATTTT.

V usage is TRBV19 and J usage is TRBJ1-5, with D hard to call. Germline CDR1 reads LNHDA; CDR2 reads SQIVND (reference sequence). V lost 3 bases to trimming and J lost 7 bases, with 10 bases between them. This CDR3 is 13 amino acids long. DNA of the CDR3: TGTGCCAGTAGTATGATTTTCATACAGCCCCAGCATTTT. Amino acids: CASSMIFIQPQHF.